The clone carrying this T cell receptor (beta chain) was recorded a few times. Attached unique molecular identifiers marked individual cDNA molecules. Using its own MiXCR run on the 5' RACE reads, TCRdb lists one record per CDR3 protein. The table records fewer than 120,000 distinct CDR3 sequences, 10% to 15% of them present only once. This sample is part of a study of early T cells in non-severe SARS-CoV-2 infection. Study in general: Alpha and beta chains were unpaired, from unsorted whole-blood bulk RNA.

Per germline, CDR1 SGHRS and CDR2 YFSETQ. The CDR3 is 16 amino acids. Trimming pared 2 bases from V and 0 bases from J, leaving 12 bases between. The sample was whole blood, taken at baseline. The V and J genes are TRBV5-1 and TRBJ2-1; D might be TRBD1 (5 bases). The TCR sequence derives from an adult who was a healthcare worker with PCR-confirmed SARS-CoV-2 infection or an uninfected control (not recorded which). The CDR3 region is CASSFAQASSYNEQFF. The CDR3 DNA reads TGCGCCAGCAGCTTCGCACAGGCAAGCTCCTACAATGAGCAGTTCTTC.